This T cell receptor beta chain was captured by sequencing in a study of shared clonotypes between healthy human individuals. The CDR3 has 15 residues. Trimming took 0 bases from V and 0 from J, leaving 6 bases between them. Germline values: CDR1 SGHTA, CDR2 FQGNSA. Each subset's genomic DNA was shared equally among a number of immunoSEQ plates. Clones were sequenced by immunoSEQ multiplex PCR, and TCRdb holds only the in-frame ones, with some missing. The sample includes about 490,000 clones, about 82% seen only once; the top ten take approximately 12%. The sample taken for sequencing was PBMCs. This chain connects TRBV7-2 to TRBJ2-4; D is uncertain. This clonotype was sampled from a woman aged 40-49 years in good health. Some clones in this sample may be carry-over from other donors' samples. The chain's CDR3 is CASSLAVVAKNIQYF. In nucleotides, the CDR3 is TGTGCCAGCAGCTTAGCGGTTGTAGCCAAAAACATTCAGTACTTC.